This note documents a single TCR beta chain sequence. This clonotype was counted many times. Its binding antigen is unknown. Per-nucleotide qualities are absent, and no much larger clonotype sits a single base away. Genomic DNA served as template for TCR beta VDJ combination and CDR3 sequence profiling. An Illumina HiSeq 2000 was used for TCR repertoire sequencing. On the authors' methods: TRBV/TRBJ rearrangement plots, CDR3 size and DJ length profiles, and Simpson's diversity index were used to evaluate the repertoires. The most abundant DNA sequence in the deep sequencing data was defined as the immunodominant clone. CDR3 amino acid sequences were checked for sharing between subjects and were compared against published repertoires and the VDJdb database. TCRdb trimmed the raw reads at Q25, called clones with MiXCR and kept productive beta chains. Each entry merges the rows of one CDR3 protein and shows their most common DNA and genes. TCRdb, rather than the study authors, made the V and J calls. In this sample the table shows 150,000 to 200,000 distinct CDR3 sequences, 40% to 55% of which occur a single time. In total, the top ten clones hold approximately 2.8% of the sample.

The sample comes from a study of CD8+CD57+ T cells in acquired aplastic anemia (dated by TCRdb to 2016 to 2019). With respect to the entire study: DNA extracted from sorted CD4+ and CD8+ cells had a mean of approximately 3.5 ug, with a range of 0.2 to 27.4 ug. CD8+CD57+ expansion was defined as a frequency above the mean frequency observed in healthy subjects.

Flow cytometry had shown CD8+CD57+ cell expansion in the patients selected for sequencing. Every patient had a diagnosis of severe acquired aplastic anemia based on International Study of Aplastic Anemia and Agranulocytosis and Camitta criteria. No therapy had been received by the patients at the time of blood sampling. In this study, sorted CD4+ and CD8+ T cells from the blood of healthy subjects and of severe aplastic anemia patients had their TCR repertoires deep-sequenced. Patients were enrolled under clinicaltrials.gov protocols 00001620, 01623167, 00001397, 00071045, 00081523 and 00961064 in the USA. Ficoll-Paque density gradient centrifugation was used to isolate peripheral blood mononuclear cells. CD4+ and CD8+ T cells were sorted by FACS or magnetic beads before DNA extraction. The CDR3 spans 14 residues, from the cysteine through the phenylalanine. Only the CDR3 DNA stays, 42 bases, in frame from base 1. The V end loses 2 bases and the J end loses 3 bases, and a stretch of 11 bases separates them. CDR1 SGHVS and CDR2 FQNEAQ are derived from the germline V gene.

Summary of the overall study and its limitations: Although 25 to 30 CD8+ CDR3 sequences were shared by patients and controls, these sequences appeared highly expressed in patients and within the immunodominant clones of patients. Between patients and healthy controls, no significant difference in CD8+ Simpson's diversity was found (P=0.060).

Source material: sorted CD4+, CD8+, or CD8+CD57+ T cells (not recorded which) from PBMCs. The receptor was isolated from a human donor with aplastic anemia. This receptor chain uses TRBV7-8 and TRBJ2-7; too little of a D gene remains to name it. The CDR3 region reads CASSLSNTYYEQYF. The DNA sequence reads TGTGCCAGCAGCTTATCGAATACTTACTACGAGCAGTACTTC.